This T cell receptor (beta chain) was sequenced during a study of siplizumab effects on memory and regulatory T cells. Looked up from germline, CDR1 is LNHDA and CDR2 is SQIVND (reference sequence). V lost 2 bases and J lost 4, with 12 bases in between. CDR3 size: 15 residues. Measured with immunoSEQ multiplex PCR; TCRdb has only the in-frame clones, and not every one. The sample includes 95,000 to 100,000 clones, 80% to 95% seen only once; the top ten take 12%. This sequence originates from a human donor in good health. Material: non-Treg CD4+ T cells sorted from blood. The chain combines TRBV19 with TRBJ2-1, with D possibly matching TRBD2 (6 bases). This CDR3 reads CASSIYAGRYNEQFF. The CDR3 DNA sequence: TGTGCCAGTAGTATATACGCGGGGAGGTACAATGAGCAGTTCTTC.